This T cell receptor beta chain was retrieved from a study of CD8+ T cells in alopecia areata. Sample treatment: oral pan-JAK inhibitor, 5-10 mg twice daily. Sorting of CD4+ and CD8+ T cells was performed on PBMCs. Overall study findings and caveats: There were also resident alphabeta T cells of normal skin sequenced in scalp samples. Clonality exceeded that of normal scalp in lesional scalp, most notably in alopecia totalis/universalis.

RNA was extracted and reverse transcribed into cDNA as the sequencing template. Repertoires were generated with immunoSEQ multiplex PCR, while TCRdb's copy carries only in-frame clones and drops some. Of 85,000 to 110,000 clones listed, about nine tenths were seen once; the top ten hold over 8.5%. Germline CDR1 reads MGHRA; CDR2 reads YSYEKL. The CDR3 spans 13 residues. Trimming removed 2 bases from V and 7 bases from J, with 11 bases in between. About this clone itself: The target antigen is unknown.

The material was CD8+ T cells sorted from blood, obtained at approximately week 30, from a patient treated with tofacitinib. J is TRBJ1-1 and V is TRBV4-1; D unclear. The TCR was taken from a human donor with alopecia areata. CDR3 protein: CASSQQMGNEAFF. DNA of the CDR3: TGCGCCAGCAGCCAACAAATGGGAAATGAAGCTTTCTTT.